Below, 11 T cell receptor beta chains from the same sample are listed, as sequenced in a study of OX40 agonist ivuxolimab in advanced cancers. The repertoire was sequenced with immunoSEQ multiplex PCR; TCRdb's copy has only in-frame clones and lacks some. The sample carries about 67,000 clones, roughly 82% recorded once. This specimen was CD4+ or CD8+ T cells sorted from blood, taken in a trial of the OX40 agonist ivuxolimab. The receptors come from an adult with an advanced solid tumor such as melanoma, head and neck, liver or kidney cancer.

The rearrangement links TRBV5-1 to TRBJ2-5, with 7 bases fitting TRBD2. V gave up 5 bases and J gave up 2 bases; unmatched junction bases: 6. The CDR3 runs to 14 residues. Germline V gene sequence: CDR1 SGHRS, CDR2 YFSETQ. The CDR3 is CASRPSGPQETQYF. The CDR3 coding sequence is TGCGCCAGCAGGCCTAGCGGCCCTCAAGAGACCCAGTACTTC.

This chain links TRBV19 with TRBJ1-1; D is unclear. Trimming removed 3 bases at V and 5 bases at J, with 10 bases between. Germline V CDR1 and CDR2: LNHDA, SQIVND (reference sequence). The CDR3 length is 13 residues. The CDR3 sequence is CASSIGYVTEAFF. The CDR3 bases are TGTGCCAGTAGTATTGGGTACGTGACTGAAGCTTTCTTT. Looking up the rest from reference TRBV19 and TRBJ1-1 gives the full variable domain: DGGITQSPKYLFRKEGQNVTLSCEQNLNHDAMYWYRQDPGQGLRLIYYSQIVNDFQKGDIAEGYSVSREKKESFPLTVTSAQKNPTAFYLCASSIGYVTEAFFGQGTRLTVV.

This clone showed up just once. The chain couples TRBV7-2 to TRBJ2-1; 9 bases are shared with TRBD1. Germline trimming cut 5 bases from V and 15 bases from J; bases unmatched to any gene: 11. CDR1 SGHTA and CDR2 FQGNSA come from the germline V gene. The CDR3 covers 13 residues. The CDR3, as DNA: TGTGCCAGCAGCATAAAGGGGACAGGGAGGGGGTTCTTC. Protein product: CASSIKGTGRGFF.

V and J are TRBV5-4 and TRBJ2-2; D gene uncertain. The ends were cut back, 6 bases at V and 2 bases at J, with 8 bases in the middle. The CDR3 has 13 residues. Per germline, CDR1 SGHNT and CDR2 YYREEE (reference sequence). In DNA, the CDR3 is TGTGCCAGCACTCCAGAAAACACCGGGGAGCTGTTTTTT. As protein: CASTPENTGELFF.

V and J are TRBV19 and TRBJ1-1; D not certain. This CDR3 is 13 amino acids long. Per the germline V gene, CDR1 is LNHDA and CDR2 is SQIVND (reference sequence). The ends were cut back, 2 bases at V and 6 bases at J, with 10 bases in the middle. The CDR3 DNA reads as TGTGCCAGTAGTATACAGGAGGGTGCTGAAGCTTTCTTT. Protein product: CASSIQEGAEAFF.

The genes are TRBV27 and TRBJ1-3; possible D gene TRBD1, 5 bases. Trimming pared 4 bases from V and 8 bases from J, leaving 9 bases between. The CDR3 has 12 amino acids. Germline-derived CDR1 and CDR2 are MNHEY and SMNVEV (reference sequence). The CDR3, as DNA: TGTGCCAGCAGTTCCATGGGGGACACCATATATTTT. As protein: CASSSMGDTIYF.

This clone has just one count. This chain connects TRBV18 to TRBJ1-1; 7 bases map to TRBD1. Germline values: CDR1 KGHSH, CDR2 LQKENI. The junction had 5 bases not matched to a gene; V was cut back by 6 bases and J by 1 base. The CDR3 runs to 14 residues. The CDR3 is CASSPTGANTEAFF. For the CDR3, the DNA is TGTGCCAGCTCCCCAACAGGGGCGAACACTGAAGCTTTCTTT.

The CDR3 region is CASSLYFRTGASYEQYF. DNA for the CDR3: TGTGCCAGCAGCCTATATTTCAGGACAGGGGCATCCTACGAGCAGTACTTC. V is TRBV7-3 and J is TRBJ2-7; 9 nucleotides agree with TRBD1. Germline-derived CDR1 and CDR2 are SGHTA and FQGTGA. This CDR3 has 17 amino acids. J lost 1 base, V lost 5 bases, and 12 bases had no gene match.

The chain joins TRBV10-3 to TRBJ2-5; D is ambiguous. The V gene lost 2 bases and the J gene lost 7 bases, with 29 bases spanning the gap. CDR3 size: 19 residues. CDR1 and CDR2 from the germline V gene are ENHRY and SYGVKD. In DNA form, the CDR3 reads TGTGCCATCAGTGAGCCGAAGACGTCGGCGGTCCGAGGATTGGGGACCCAGTACTTC. It yields the protein CAISEPKTSAVRGLGTQYF.

The rearrangement joins TRBV7-9 to TRBJ2-3, with 8 positions matching TRBD1. Trimming cost V 5 bases and J 3 bases; bases outside gene matches: 10. Germline assignment: CDR1 SEHNR and CDR2 FQNEAQ (reference sequence). The CDR3 has 16 amino acids. CDR3 DNA sequence: TGTGCCAGCAGCCCAGGGGGCCAATCGTGGACAGATACGCAGTATTTT. Translation gives CASSPGGQSWTDTQYF.

This clone was observed a handful of times. V usage is TRBV6-5 and J usage is TRBJ2-7; either TRBD1 or TRBD2 may fit D (5 bases each). The V end lost 9 bases, the J end lost 2 bases, and 11 bases lay between the germline ends. The V gene's germline CDR1 is MNHEY and CDR2 SVGAGI. This CDR3 spans 12 amino acids. CDR3: CASSRGTYEQYF. CDR3 DNA: TGTGCCAGTTCGAGGGGAACCTACGAGCAGTACTTC.